This T cell receptor (beta chain) was recovered during a study of T cell responses to AZD1222 COVID-19 vaccine. Study findings and constraints: Variant regions that are unmutated are reportedly the target of nearly half of spike-specific TCRs. Increased Spike-specific TCR breadth and depth were observed after two AZD1222 doses. The donor cohort was predominantly white British with a female majority, and clonal diversity may have been underestimated.

A remark on this clone: Antigen specificity is unknown.

Repertoires were generated with immunoSEQ multiplex PCR, while TCRdb's copy carries only in-frame clones and drops some. Of 140,000 to 150,000 clones listed, about nine tenths are singletons. This sequence was found in an adult in good health. Source: peripheral blood, taken on day 0 of AZD1222 vaccination.

CDR3 sequence: CAWDRQGPSPLHF. The DNA for the CDR3 is TGTGCCTGGGACCGACAGGGGCCTTCACCCCTCCACTTT. The rearrangement uses TRBV30 and TRBJ1-6; TRBD1 matches at 8 bases. Germline V lookup: CDR1 GTSNPN, CDR2 SVGIG (reference sequence). This CDR3 has 13 residues. V was clipped by 5 bases and J by 9 bases; unmatched bases: 6. The variable domain in full, with the rest retrieved from reference TRBV30 and TRBJ1-6, is SQTIHQWPATLVQPVGSPLSLECTVEGTSNPNLYWYRQAAGRGLQLLFYSVGIGQISSEVPQNLSASRPQDRQFILSSKKLLLSDSGFYLCAWDRQGPSPLHFGNGTRLTVT.